The T cell receptor (beta chain) under discussion was sequenced for a study of post-analysis software for immune sequencing data. Study as a whole: The disease courses spanned relapsing-remitting, secondary progressive and progressive-relapsing forms of multiple sclerosis. Overall study findings and caveats: Among multiple sclerosis patients, normalized Chao1 diversity was significantly below that of controls. Elevated frequency relative to controls characterized about 5 TRBV segments in patients, TRBV5-6, TRBV5-1 and TRBV20-1 among them. Samples from one preparation batch, clustered by F measure, grouped strongly together.

cDNA libraries of TCR beta carried unique molecular identifiers. Yield was approximately 500,000 cDNA molecules from approximately 0.95 to 9.8 million T cells. Each CDR3 protein is one row after TCRdb ran MiXCR on the PCR reads. This sample has some 260,000 distinct CDR3 sequences, with approximately 34% found just once. Germline loops: CDR1 SGHTA, CDR2 FQGNSA. The CDR3 length is 12 residues. The V gene lost 4 bases and the J gene lost 12 bases, with 15 bases spanning the gap. This clonotype was recorded at least ten times. Its antigen is currently unknown. Sample: blood. The chain combines TRBV7-2 with TRBJ1-2, with TRBD1 as a possible D gene (6 bases). This TCR was sampled from a girl aged 10 to 17 with multiple sclerosis. The CDR3 DNA reads as TGTGCCAGCAGCTCCGGGACACTCGACGACACCTTC. The encoded protein is CASSSGTLDDTF.